The T cell receptor (beta chain) described here comes from a study of blood T cell dynamics during melanoma immunotherapy. For the study at large: Patients with metastatic melanoma got pembrolizumab or nivolumab-ipilimumab as first-line care.

The time point: pre-treatment baseline. Patients with prior systemic cancer treatment, concomitant immunosuppressants, or other active malignancies were excluded. The V and J ends lost 4 bases and 8 bases respectively, with 23 bases between them. CDR1 is MDHEN and CDR2 is SYDVKM in the germline V gene. This CDR3 is 16 amino acids long. TCRdb's table, derived via immunoSEQ multiplex PCR, lists solely in-frame clones and lacks some. In the table there are some 5,000 clones, roughly 86% of which are singletons. The gene calls are TRBV28 and TRBJ1-2, with a tentative D call TRBD1 (5 bases). This clonotype was obtained from a human donor with melanoma. Specimen: blood, collected from a patient treated with checkpoint blockade. The CDR3, as DNA: TGTGCCAGCAGTTCAATTCCCCGGGACCCAATACGCGGCTACACCTTC. It is translated as CASSSIPRDPIRGYTF.